These T cell receptor beta chains were read from a single sample in a study of spatial heterogeneity in lung cancer. TCRdb re-analysed the 5' RACE reads in MiXCR, keeping a single row per CDR3 protein. The sample holds 6,500 to 9,000 distinct CDR3 sequences, approximately 19% seen once. The specimen was lung tumor tissue, collected at surgery. These receptors came from a female donor with early-stage non-small cell lung cancer. CDR3s include the opening cysteine and the closing phenylalanine or tryptophan. The D gene is left open where the match is weak. Clone size is shown for a subset of rows, as once, few, many or a class of expanded clone.

few	TRBV9	TRBJ2-5	TRBD2	TGTGCCAGCAAGAGCGGGAGGGTAGAGACCCAGTACTTC	CASKSGRVETQYF
medium-sized	TRBV4-3	TRBJ2-1	TRBD2	TGCGCCAGCAGCCAAGCGGGACTAGCGGTAGACAATGAGCAGTTCTTC	CASSQAGLAVDNEQFF
NA	TRBV9	TRBJ2-7	NA	TGTGCCAGCAGTTCGGCCAGGGGCGAGCCCTACGAGCAGTACTTC	CASSSARGEPYEQYF
medium-sized	TRBV18	TRBJ2-7	NA	TGTGCCAGCTCACCTGGGTACGGCTCCTACGAGCAGTACTTC	CASSPGYGSYEQYF
medium-sized	TRBV20-1	TRBJ2-3	NA	TGCAGTGCTCCCGGGCCCTCAGCCGGAGATACGCAGTATTTT	CSAPGPSAGDTQYF
NA	TRBV19	TRBJ1-6	TRBD1	TGTGCCAGTAGTGCCTCGTGGACAGGTTATAATTCACCCCTCCACTTT	CASSASWTGYNSPLHF
medium-sized	TRBV12-3/TRBV12-4	TRBJ2-1	NA	TGTGCCAGCAGAATGATGGGCCAGGGGCTGGGCAATGAGCAGTTCTTC	CASRMMGQGLGNEQFF
large	TRBV28	TRBJ2-1	NA	TGTGCCAGCAGAATCTACAATGAGCAGTTCTTC	CASRIYNEQFF
few	TRBV3-2	TRBJ2-7	NA	TGTGCCAGCAGCCAAGAAGGGAGGTGGGGAAAGAGGTACGAGCAGTACTTC	CASSQEGRWGKRYEQYF
NA	TRBV6-1	TRBJ2-6	NA	TGTGCCAGCAGTGAACGGGACAATTCCCTCCTCTCTGGGGCCAACGTCCTGACTTTC	CASSERDNSLLSGANVLTF
few	TRBV7-2	TRBJ1-6	NA	TGTGCCAGCAGCTACCGACCATCTAGCTCCTATAATTCACCCCTCCACTTT	CASSYRPSSSYNSPLHF
few	TRBV3-1	TRBJ2-1	TRBD2	TGTGCCAGCAGTCGGCTAGCGGGACAGACCTACAATGAGCAGTTCTTC	CASSRLAGQTYNEQFF
medium-sized	TRBV12-3/TRBV12-4	TRBJ2-6	TRBD2	TGTGCCAGCAGCACTAGACTAGCGGGGGGTCCTGGAGTCCTGACTTTC	CASSTRLAGGPGVLTF
few	TRBV10-3	TRBJ2-7	NA	TGTGCCATCAGTGACCCAACGGGGGAGGACGACGAGCAGTACTTC	CAISDPTGEDDEQYF
NA	TRBV7-9	TRBJ1-1	NA	TGTGCCAGCAGCCTTCAGGTTGAAGCTTTCTTT	CASSLQVEAFF
medium-sized	TRBV7-2	TRBJ2-5	NA	TGTGCCAGCAGCTTAGGTGGGACTTCCCAAGAGACCCAGTACTTC	CASSLGGTSQETQYF
few	TRBV19	TRBJ2-2	NA	TGTGCCAGTATCGGGCTAGACAGGTACACCGGGGAGCTGTTTTTT	CASIGLDRYTGELFF
NA	TRBV11-3	TRBJ2-4	NA	TGTGCCAGCAGCTACGGCGGGACAGTAGTTAACATTCAGTACTTC	CASSYGGTVVNIQYF
once	TRBV20-1	TRBJ2-2	NA	TGCAGTGCTAGAGTCCGAGGAGCCGGGGAGCTGTTTTTT	CSARVRGAGELFF
NA	TRBV5-1	TRBJ2-1	TRBD2	TGCGCCAGCAGTTCCCTTAGCGGGGGGTCTTTCAATGAGCAGTTCTTC	CASSSLSGGSFNEQFF
NA	TRBV7-3	TRBJ1-5	NA	TGTGCCAGCAGCTTAGATGGCATCAATCAGCCCCAGCATTTT	CASSLDGINQPQHF
medium-sized	TRBV10-3	TRBJ1-2	TRBD1	TGTGCCATCAGCCAGGGACAGAGCTATGGCTACACCTTC	CAISQGQSYGYTF
few	TRBV12-5	TRBJ1-4	TRBD1	TGTGCTAGCACACCTCCGGGACAGGGTAATGAAAAACTGTTTTTT	CASTPPGQGNEKLFF
NA	TRBV12-3/TRBV12-4	TRBJ1-3	NA	TGTGCCAGCACCCTGGCCGGCTCTGGAAACACCATATATTTT	CASTLAGSGNTIYF
few	TRBV7-2	TRBJ2-4	NA	TGTGCCAGCAGCGGGGGGTTTACCAAAAACATTCAGTACTTC	CASSGGFTKNIQYF
NA	TRBV6-2/TRBV6-3	TRBJ1-5	NA	TGTGCCAGCAATAGGGGGGGGTACCAGCCCCAGCATTTT	CASNRGGYQPQHF
medium-sized	TRBV6-2/TRBV6-3	TRBJ2-2	TRBD1	TGTGCCAGCGCGCGGACAGGGTTTCCCGGGGAGCTGTTTTTT	CASARTGFPGELFF
medium-sized	TRBV6-1	TRBJ2-1	TRBD2	TGTGCCAGCAGCGCGTCTAGCGGGGAATACAATGAGCAGTTCTTC	CASSASSGEYNEQFF
NA	TRBV7-3	TRBJ2-2	NA	TGTGCCAGCAGCCCTCAGGGCAGCACCGGGGAGCTGTTTTTT	CASSPQGSTGELFF
NA	TRBV7-9	TRBJ1-2	NA	TGTGCCAGCAGCTTTGCAGTGGTCTATGGCTACACCTTC	CASSFAVVYGYTF
NA	TRBV10-2	TRBJ2-6	NA	TGCGCCAGCAGTGCTGGGACAAGGAGCTCTGGGGCCAACGTCCTGACTTTC	CASSAGTRSSGANVLTF
medium-sized	TRBV7-6	TRBJ1-5	TRBD1	TGTGCCAGCAGCTTAGTCGGACAGGGGGGTGAGCCCCAGCATTTT	CASSLVGQGGEPQHF
NA	TRBV4-1	TRBJ2-5	NA	TGCGCCAGCAGCCAAGGGCCGGGCAGTCAAGAGACCCAGTACTTC	CASSQGPGSQETQYF
NA	TRBV6-1	TRBJ1-3	NA	TGTGCCAGCAGCCCCTCGAGGCTTTCGAGCTCTGGAAACACCATATATTTT	CASSPSRLSSSGNTIYF
few	TRBV2	TRBJ1-3	NA	TGTGCCAGCAGTCAAGACGGGAGCTCTGGAAACACCATATATTTT	CASSQDGSSGNTIYF
NA	TRBV4-1	TRBJ2-6	NA	TGCGCCAGCAGCCAACCGGGGGCCAACGTCCTGACTTTC	CASSQPGANVLTF
few	TRBV12-3/TRBV12-4	TRBJ2-1	NA	TGTGCCAGCACCCCACGCCCAGAACATGAGCAGTTCTTC	CASTPRPEHEQFF
medium-sized	TRBV1	TRBJ2-3	NA	TGCACCAGCAGCCAACCCCCGACCAGCTATACGCAGTATTTT	CTSSQPPTSYTQYF
NA	TRBV28	TRBJ1-1	TRBD1	TGTGCCAACAGTACCCATGGGACAGGGAACACTGAAGCTTTCTTT	CANSTHGTGNTEAFF
NA	TRBV7-2	TRBJ1-4	NA	TGTGCCAGCAGCTTACAGGATGAAAAACTGTTTTTT	CASSLQDEKLFF
NA	TRBV7-6	TRBJ1-1	NA	TGTGCCAGCAGCCCCCGGAGTGGAGCTCAGAACACTGAAGCTTTCTTT	CASSPRSGAQNTEAFF
medium-sized	TRBV2	TRBJ1-5	TRBD1	TGTGCCAGCAATGGACAGGGGGCTAATATTCAGCCCCAGCATTTT	CASNGQGANIQPQHF
large	TRBV7-2	TRBJ1-5	TRBD1	TGTGCCAGCAGCTTAAAGACAGGGGCTCAGCCCCAGCATTTT	CASSLKTGAQPQHF
medium-sized	TRBV2	TRBJ2-2	TRBD2	TGTGCCAGCAGTCCCCCTAGCGGGGGGCTATTCGATGGGGAGCTGTTTTTT	CASSPPSGGLFDGELFF
few	TRBV7-9	TRBJ2-7	NA	TGTGCCAGCAGCTTACCCCCAAACTACGAGCAGTACTTC	CASSLPPNYEQYF
few	TRBV10-3	TRBJ1-5	NA	TGTGCCATCAGTGGTTCACAGGGAGGCAATCAGCCCCAGCATTTT	CAISGSQGGNQPQHF
NA	TRBV11-3	TRBJ2-3	TRBD2	TGTGCCAGCACCTCCCGCCCCGGACTAGCGGGGAACACAGATACGCAGTATTTT	CASTSRPGLAGNTDTQYF
NA	TRBV4-1	TRBJ1-2	NA	TGCGCCAGCAGCCAAGATCGTGGGGGGATCTATGGCTACACCTTC	CASSQDRGGIYGYTF
NA	TRBV6-2/TRBV6-3	TRBJ2-3	NA	TGTGCCAGCAGTTACTCCCCGACTAGTTCCGCAGATACGCAGTATTTT	CASSYSPTSSADTQYF
medium-sized	TRBV28	TRBJ1-2	NA	TGTGCCAGCATGCAGTATGGTGGCTACACCTTC	CASMQYGGYTF
medium-sized	TRBV10-3	TRBJ1-1	NA	TGTGCCATCAGTGAGGCTGCAGGCGGCACTGAAGCTTTCTTT	CAISEAAGGTEAFF
NA	TRBV2	TRBJ1-5	TRBD1	TGTGCCAGCAGTCATAATACCGGGACAGGGGAAGGCAATCAGCCCCAGCATTTT	CASSHNTGTGEGNQPQHF